The 27 T cell receptor beta chains in this list originate from one sample, sequenced in a study of blood T cells in healthy people across ages. The authors ran a second PCR of roughly 6 to 11 cycles using a sample-barcoded 5' primer and a J-beta primer mix. TCRdb re-called the 5' RACE reads with MiXCR, one entry per CDR3 protein. The profile shows around 900,000 distinct CDR3 sequences, under 30% of them singletons. The sample comprised blood. The receptors shown here come from a woman of 80 years or more in good health.

Note on this clonotype: The junction does not match germline at one end; this may be a read error. The CDR3 sequence: CSARDYAGSLETLYF. Written as DNA, the CDR3 is TGCAGTGCTAGAGATTACGCGGGGAGCTTGGAGACCCTGTACTTC. This sequence joins TRBV20-1 and TRBJ2-5, with a tentative D call TRBD2 (6 bases). The CDR3 totals 15 residues. The germline V gene encodes CDR1 DFQATT and CDR2 SNEGSKA (reference sequence).

The chain combines TRBV19 with TRBJ2-1; no clear D gene. The germline V gene has CDR1 LNHDA and CDR2 SQIVND (reference sequence). Between the trimmed V and J ends, which lost 5 bases and 0 bases, there was a span of 8 bases. The CDR3 runs 14 residues. The DNA of the CDR3 is TGTGCCAGTAGTGGAATAGTCTCCTACAATGAGCAGTTCTTC. This codes for CASSGIVSYNEQFF.

Concerning this clonotype itself: This clone may be a read error of a much larger clone one base away. V gene TRBV20-1 combines with J gene TRBJ2-5; unclear D gene. The CDR3 is 11 amino acids. V dropped 4 bases and J dropped 11 bases, with 14 bases sitting between them. Per the germline V gene, CDR1 is DFQATT and CDR2 is SNEGSKA (reference sequence). The CDR3 region is CSAKSTNEQYF. CDR3 coding DNA: TGCAGTGCTAAGAGCACCAATGAGCAGTACTTC.

The J gene is TRBJ1-4, the V gene TRBV6-5; 9 bases map to TRBD1. This CDR3 has 16 amino acids. Germline trimming cut 0 bases from V and 5 bases from J; bases unmatched to any gene: 4. Germline V gene sequence: CDR1 MNHEY, CDR2 SVGAGI. CDR3 sequence reads: CASSYSFGQGNEKLFF. CDR3 in DNA: TGTGCCAGCAGTTACTCGTTCGGACAGGGGAATGAAAAACTGTTTTTT.

This clonotype was detected a few times. A much larger clone sits a single nucleotide away, making a read error possible. This chain uses TRBV29-1 with TRBJ2-7; D unresolved. CDR3 length: 13 residues. Germline CDR1 is SQVTM and CDR2 is ANQGSEA. Between the trimmed V and J ends, which lost 6 bases and 7 bases, there was a span of 19 bases. CDR3 sequence: CSVSESRYNEQYF. Here the CDR3 DNA reads TGCAGCGTGTCAGAGAGCCGGTACAATGAGCAGTACTTC.

The chain recombines TRBV6-2 or TRBV6-3 with TRBJ2-1; no definite D call. Germline lookup yields CDR1 MNHEY and CDR2 SVGEGT. Trimming removed 6 bases at V and 7 bases at J, with 10 bases between. This CDR3 region has 12 residues. CDR3 coding DNA: TGTGCCAGCAGACGGCCCGTAAATGAGCAGTTCTTC. It specifies CASRRPVNEQFF.

This clonotype showed up many times. V is TRBV6-4 and J is TRBJ2-1, with 7 bases that match TRBD1. This CDR3 has 13 amino acids. CDR1 and CDR2 from the germline V gene are MRHNA and SNTAGT. Trimming took 4 bases from V and 10 from J; bases not matched to a gene: 7. The CDR3 nucleotides read TGTGCCAGCAGTGCCAAACAGGGGACCGAGCAGTTCTTC. It yields the protein CASSAKQGTEQFF.

The gene calls are TRBV21-1 and TRBJ2-7. TRBV21-1 is a documented pseudogene. The CDR3 consists of 15 residues. DNA of the CDR3: TGTGCCAGCCGCAAAGTAGTGGCGGCGGACTACGAGCAGTACTTC. Amino acid sequence: CASRKVVAADYEQYF.

Note on this clonotype: A much larger clone differs by one base, so this may be a read error. The chain recombines TRBV15 with TRBJ2-1, with 14 bases lining up with TRBD2. Germline CDR1 and CDR2: LNHNV and YYDKDF (reference sequence). With V trimmed by 8 bases and J by 12 bases, 12 bases remained unmatched. CDR3 length equals 15 residues. DNA of the CDR3: TGTGCCACCCTGGGACTAGCGGGGGCAAAAAATAGGCAGTTCTTC. Its translation: CATLGLAGAKNRQFF.

This clonotype showed up just a few times. A much larger clone is a single base away; this may be a read error. The rearrangement uses TRBV5-5 and TRBJ2-7, with a tentative D call TRBD2 (5 bases). Trimming left V 4 bases short and J 7 bases short, with 21 bases between. The CDR3 is made up of 15 amino acids. CDR1 and CDR2 (germline): SGHKS, YYEKEE (reference sequence). The CDR3 is CASSRDWTSYNEQYF. The CDR3 DNA is TGTGCCAGCAGCCGGGATTGGACGAGCTACAATGAGCAGTACTTC.

This clonotype was observed a few times. Being one base from a much bigger clone, this may be a read error. This chain links TRBV5-1 with TRBJ2-3; D not resolved. The CDR3 extends over 12 amino acids. Germline lookup yields CDR1 SGHRS and CDR2 YFSETQ. Trimming took off 1 base at V and 10 bases at J, with 10 bases between the two ends. The CDR3 DNA follows: TGCGCCAGCAGCTTGACTTTCGATGCGCAGTATTTT. Translation: CASSLTFDAQYF.

This clonotype was seen more than once but under ten times. The chain couples TRBV7-8 to TRBJ2-7; D gene unclear. Trimming cost V 1 base and J 4 bases, with 8 bases left between them. Germline values: CDR1 SGHVS, CDR2 FQNEAQ. This CDR3 is built from 13 residues. CDR3 in amino acids: CASSLERLYEQYF. The DNA for the CDR3 is TGTGCCAGCAGCTTAGAAAGGCTTTACGAGCAGTACTTC.

The chain carries TRBV20-1 and TRBJ2-2; 12 bases are a match to TRBD1. This CDR3 has 15 amino acids. Germline CDR1 reads DFQATT; CDR2 reads SNEGSKA (reference sequence). The V and J ends lost 2 bases and 6 bases, in that order; junction bases with no gene match: 4. Here the CDR3 reads CSARTGTGGSGELFF. DNA for the CDR3: TGCAGTGCTAGAACCGGGACAGGGGGCTCCGGGGAGCTGTTTTTT.

On this clonotype: A much larger clone lies a single base off, so this may be a read error. The chain employs TRBV29-1 and TRBJ1-2; possibly TRBD1 for D (5 bases). The CDR3 totals 13 residues. V lost 8 bases, J lost 9 bases, and 22 bases lay in between. Germline values: CDR1 SQVTM, CDR2 ANQGSEA. CDR3 in amino acids: CSMEQGGGRSYTF. DNA for the CDR3: TGCAGCATGGAGCAGGGAGGAGGTCGTAGCTACACCTTC.

The V and J genes are TRBV9 and TRBJ2-2, with 7 positions matching TRBD2. Unmatched junction bases numbered 11, after V lost 2 bases and J lost 4 bases. CDR1 is SGDLS and CDR2 is YYNGEE in the germline V gene. This CDR3 has 17 residues. The CDR3 region is CASSVGLVGGTTGELFF. CDR3 DNA sequence: TGTGCCAGCAGCGTCGGACTAGTGGGGGGTACCACCGGGGAGCTGTTTTTT.

The chain is built from TRBV28 and TRBJ2-7, with a possible D match to TRBD2 (6 bases). The germline V and J ends were trimmed by 3 bases and 0 bases, with 18 bases remaining between them. Germline-derived CDR1 and CDR2 are MDHEN and SYDVKM. CDR3 size: 17 residues. The DNA of the CDR3 is TGTGCCAGCAGTTTCGTGATGAGCGGGTTACACTCCTACGAGCAGTACTTC. Translation gives CASSFVMSGLHSYEQYF.

Many counts were recorded for this clonotype. The chain carries TRBV5-6 and TRBJ1-2; a weak D match, TRBD1 (6 bases). The CDR3 is 13 amino acids. CDR1 is SGHDT, CDR2 YYEEEE, per germline. Between the trimmed V and J ends, which lost 1 base and 6 bases, there was a span of 10 bases. The CDR3 bases are TGTGCCAGCAGCTTGAACAGGGTGGATGGCTACACCTTC. Encoded protein: CASSLNRVDGYTF.

There are many counts of this clonotype. The chain couples TRBV7-2 to TRBJ2-7, with TRBD1 matching over 7 bases. CDR3 length: 14 residues. The V segment lost 1 base and the J segment 3 bases; nucleotides outside the gene matches: 3. Germline V gives CDR1 SGHTA, CDR2 FQGNSA. The CDR3 nucleotides read TGTGCCAGCAGCTTAGGTACAGGGGTCTACGAGCAGTACTTC. This codes for CASSLGTGVYEQYF.

This clonotype was seen only a few times. V is TRBV7-2 and J is TRBJ2-3; 8 bases align to TRBD2. This CDR3 has 16 residues. Germline CDR1 and CDR2: SGHTA and FQGNSA. Unmatched junction bases numbered 10, after V lost 4 bases and J lost 4 bases. The CDR3 DNA sequence: TGTGCCAGCAGCTCCCTTCGGGGGACTAGGGCAGATACGCAGTATTTT. This gives the protein CASSSLRGTRADTQYF. Full variable domain (missing parts from reference TRBV7-2 and TRBJ2-3): GAGVSQSPSNKVTEKGKDVELRCDPISGHTALYWYRQSLGQGLEFLIYFQGNSAPDKSGLPSDRFSAERTGGSVSTLTIQRTQQEDSAVYLCASSSLRGTRADTQYFGPGTRLTVL.

The V gene is TRBV29-1, the J gene TRBJ2-5; 10 bases agree with TRBD1. The trim removed 2 bases at V and 11 bases at J, leaving 8 bases unmatched. The CDR3 extends over 13 amino acids. Germline lookup yields CDR1 SQVTM and CDR2 ANQGSEA. The CDR3 nucleotides read TGCAGCGTTGAATTGGGGACAGGGGCAGAGCAGTACTTC. It specifies CSVELGTGAEQYF.

The genes are TRBV7-2 and TRBJ2-5, with 10 bases aligning to TRBD2. Germline V gene data show CDR1 as SGHTA and CDR2 as FQGNSA. V was clipped by 2 bases and J by 2 bases; unmatched bases: 17. The CDR3 spans 20 residues. The CDR3 reads CASSLLAGVLQVQTQETQYF. CDR3 sequence (DNA): TGTGCCAGCAGCTTACTAGCGGGAGTTTTGCAGGTTCAGACACAAGAGACCCAGTACTTC. The complete variable domain, with remaining parts taken from reference TRBV7-2 and TRBJ2-5, reads GAGVSQSPSNKVTEKGKDVELRCDPISGHTALYWYRQSLGQGLEFLIYFQGNSAPDKSGLPSDRFSAERTGGSVSTLTIQRTQQEDSAVYLCASSLLAGVLQVQTQETQYFGPGTRLLVL.

This clonotype was counted at least ten times. The genes are TRBV6-5 and TRBJ1-5, with 8 positions matching TRBD1. The germline CDR1 and CDR2 sequences are MNHEY and SVGAGI. CDR3 length: 13 amino acids. The V and J ends lost 8 bases and 7 bases, in that order; junction bases with no gene match: 7. The CDR3 coding sequence is TGTGCCAGCCAGGACAGGGCCGGACAGCCCCAGCATTTT. It encodes CASQDRAGQPQHF.

This chain uses TRBV28 with TRBJ1-2; TRBD1 matches at 8 bases. The CDR3 totals 12 residues. Per germline, CDR1 MDHEN and CDR2 SYDVKM. Losses at the gene ends were 6 bases for V and 8 bases for J; bases not matched to a gene: 5. The CDR3 is CASSPGGGGYTF. Written as DNA, the CDR3 is TGTGCCAGCAGCCCAGGGGGCGGCGGCTACACCTTC.

Points on this clonotype: This is likely a read error, given that the CDR3 carries no conserved phenylalanine or tryptophan at its end. The chain combines TRBV3-1 with TRBJ2-2; 7 bases line up with TRBD2. V lost 6 bases to trimming and J lost 3 bases; unmatched junction nucleotides: 10. The CDR3 length is 16 residues. The V gene's germline CDR1 is LGHDT and CDR2 YNNKEL (reference sequence). CDR3 DNA sequence: TGTGCCAGCAGACTTAACCGGGACTACTACACCGGGGAGCTGTTTTTG. It translates to CASRLNRDYYTGELFL.

This clonotype was seen only a few times. The chain is built from TRBV15 and TRBJ2-7, with D perhaps given as TRBD1 or TRBD2 (5 bases each). Germline V gene data show CDR1 as LNHNV and CDR2 as YYDKDF (reference sequence). The V end lost 0 bases, the J end lost 2 bases, and 17 bases lay between the germline ends. The CDR3 spans 17 residues. The CDR3 DNA is TGTGCCACCAGCAGAGATCGGGGCACCGCCCCCCCCTACGAGCAGTACTTC. Its protein is CATSRDRGTAPPYEQYF. Full variable domain (outside the CDR3, taken from reference TRBV15 and TRBJ2-7): DAMVIQNPRYQVTQFGKPVTLSCSQTLNHNVMYWYQQKSSQAPKLLFHYYDKDFNNEADTPDNFQSRRPNTSFCFLDIRSPGLGDTAMYLCATSRDRGTAPPYEQYFGPGTRLTVT.

At least ten counts were recorded for this clonotype. V gene TRBV6-1 combines with J gene TRBJ2-3; 8 bases fit TRBD1. The CDR3 contains 16 residues. J lost 4 bases, V lost 4 bases, and 10 bases had no gene match. CDR1 is MNHNS, CDR2 SASEGT, per germline. DNA for the CDR3: TGTGCCAGCAGTGCTCGACAGGGGATTTTTGCAGATACGCAGTATTTT. Residues: CASSARQGIFADTQYF.

In this sample, this clonotype turned up many times. J is TRBJ2-5 and V is TRBV24-1; 7 bases map to TRBD2. The junction had 8 bases not matched to a gene; V was cut back by 9 bases and J by 2 bases. Germline V lookup: CDR1 KGHDR, CDR2 SFDVKD. This CDR3 is built from 14 residues. The CDR3 nucleotides read TGTGCCACCGCCCTCGCTAGCGGACAAGAGACCCAGTACTTC. Translation gives CATALASGQETQYF.